The 2 T cell receptor beta chains below were found in one sample sequenced in a study of beta chain features in type 1 diabetes. Overall study findings and caveats: For Type 1 diabetes patients, all four CD4+ subsets carried TCRB CDR3s that were moderately but significantly shorter.

The sequenced template was cDNA made from the entire isolated RNA. Assay used: immunoSEQ multiplex PCR; TCRdb lists only in-frame clones, some missing. The repertoire consists of around 53,000 clones, with 55% to 75% occurring once and the leading ten covering around 0.29%. For these receptors, no antigen is known. The specimen was stem cell memory CD4+ T cells from blood. The receptors originated from a woman aged 30 to 39 with type 1 diabetes.

J is TRBJ2-5 and V is TRBV18, with 7 nucleotides matching TRBD1. The CDR3 runs to 14 residues. Per the germline V gene, CDR1 is KGHSH and CDR2 is LQKENI. V dropped 0 bases and J dropped 6; count of bases not matched to a gene: 4. CDR3 loop: CASSPPSQGKTQYF. The CDR3 nucleotides are TGTGCCAGCTCACCACCGTCACAGGGGAAGACCCAGTACTTC.

On this clone: With a much larger clone just one base away, this may be a read error. J is TRBJ2-3 and V is TRBV7-2; TRBD2 matches 7 bases. Losses at the gene ends were 0 bases for V and 4 bases for J; bases not matched to a gene: 4. Germline values: CDR1 SGHTA, CDR2 FQGNSA. This CDR3 spans 15 amino acids. DNA for the CDR3: TGTGCCAGCAGCTTAGCGGGAGGGCGATCAGATACGCAGTATTTT. The encoded protein is CASSLAGGRSDTQYF.